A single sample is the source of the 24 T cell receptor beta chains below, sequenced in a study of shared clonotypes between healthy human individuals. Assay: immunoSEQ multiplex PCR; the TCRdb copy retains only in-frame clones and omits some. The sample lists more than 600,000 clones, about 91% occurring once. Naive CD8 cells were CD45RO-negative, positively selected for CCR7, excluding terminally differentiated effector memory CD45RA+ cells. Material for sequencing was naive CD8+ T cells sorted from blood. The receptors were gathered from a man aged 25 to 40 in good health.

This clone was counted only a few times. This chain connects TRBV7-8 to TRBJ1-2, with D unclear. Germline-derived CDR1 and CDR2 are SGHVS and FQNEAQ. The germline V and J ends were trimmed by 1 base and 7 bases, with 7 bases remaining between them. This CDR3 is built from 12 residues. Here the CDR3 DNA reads TGTGCCAGCAGCTTAGATCGTTTTGGCTACACCTTC. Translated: CASSLDRFGYTF.

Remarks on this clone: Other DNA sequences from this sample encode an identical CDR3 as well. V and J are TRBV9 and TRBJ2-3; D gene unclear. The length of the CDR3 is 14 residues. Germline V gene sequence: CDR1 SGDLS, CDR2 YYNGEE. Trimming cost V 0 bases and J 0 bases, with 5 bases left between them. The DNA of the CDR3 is TGTGCCAGCAGCGTAGGTAGGAGCACAGATACGCAGTATTTT. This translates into CASSVGRSTDTQYF.

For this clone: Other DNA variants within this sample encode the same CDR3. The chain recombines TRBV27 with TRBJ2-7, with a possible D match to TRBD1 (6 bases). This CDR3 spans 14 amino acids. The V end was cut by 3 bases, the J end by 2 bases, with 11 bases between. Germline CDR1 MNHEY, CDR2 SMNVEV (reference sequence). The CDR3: CASSFRDTAYEQYF. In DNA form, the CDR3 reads TGTGCCAGCAGTTTCCGGGACACAGCCTACGAGCAGTACTTC.

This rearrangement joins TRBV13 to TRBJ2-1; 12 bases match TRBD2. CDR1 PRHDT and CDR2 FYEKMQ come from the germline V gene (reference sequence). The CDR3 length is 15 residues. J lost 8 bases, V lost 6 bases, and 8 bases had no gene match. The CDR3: CASSYGLAGSHEQFF. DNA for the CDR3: TGTGCCAGCAGTTATGGACTAGCGGGAAGTCATGAGCAGTTCTTC.

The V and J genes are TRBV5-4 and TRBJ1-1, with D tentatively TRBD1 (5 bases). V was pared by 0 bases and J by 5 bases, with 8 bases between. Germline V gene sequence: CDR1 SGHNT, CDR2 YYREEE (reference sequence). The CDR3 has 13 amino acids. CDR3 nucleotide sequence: TGTGCCAGCAGCTTGGGGGGGGATACTGAAGCTTTCTTT. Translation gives CASSLGGDTEAFF.

The CDR3 DNA sequence: TGTGCCAGCAGTTTAGGACAGTGGTCTAATGAAAAACTGTTTTTT. Its translation: CASSLGQWSNEKLFF. The V and J genes are TRBV27 and TRBJ1-4, with a tentative D call TRBD1 (6 bases). With 2 bases removed from V and 3 bases from J, the gap between germline ends came to 10 bases. CDR1 is MNHEY, CDR2 SMNVEV, per germline (reference sequence). There are 15 residues in the CDR3.

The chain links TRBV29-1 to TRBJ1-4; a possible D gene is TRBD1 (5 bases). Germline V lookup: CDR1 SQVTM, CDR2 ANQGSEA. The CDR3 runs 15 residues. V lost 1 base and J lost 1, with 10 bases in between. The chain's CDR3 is CSVEGTLGTNEKLFF. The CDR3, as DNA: TGCAGCGTTGAAGGGACATTGGGAACTAATGAAAAACTGTTTTTT.

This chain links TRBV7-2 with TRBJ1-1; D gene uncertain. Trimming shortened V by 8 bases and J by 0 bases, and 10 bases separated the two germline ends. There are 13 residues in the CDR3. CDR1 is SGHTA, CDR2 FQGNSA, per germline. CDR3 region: CASGAILNTEAFF. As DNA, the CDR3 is TGTGCCAGCGGAGCGATCTTGAACACTGAAGCTTTCTTT.

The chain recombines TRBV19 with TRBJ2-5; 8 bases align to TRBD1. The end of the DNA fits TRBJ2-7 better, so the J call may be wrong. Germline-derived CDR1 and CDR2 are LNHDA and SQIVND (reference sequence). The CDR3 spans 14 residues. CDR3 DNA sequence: TGTGCCAGTAGTTTGAGGACAGGGTGGGACGAGCAGTACTTC. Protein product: CASSLRTGWDEQYF.

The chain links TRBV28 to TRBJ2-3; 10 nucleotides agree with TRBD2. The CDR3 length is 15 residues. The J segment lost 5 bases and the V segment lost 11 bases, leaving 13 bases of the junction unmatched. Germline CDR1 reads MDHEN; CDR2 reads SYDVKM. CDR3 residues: CASPGPSGRKDTQYF. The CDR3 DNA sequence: TGTGCCTCACCGGGGCCTAGCGGGAGAAAAGATACGCAGTATTTT.

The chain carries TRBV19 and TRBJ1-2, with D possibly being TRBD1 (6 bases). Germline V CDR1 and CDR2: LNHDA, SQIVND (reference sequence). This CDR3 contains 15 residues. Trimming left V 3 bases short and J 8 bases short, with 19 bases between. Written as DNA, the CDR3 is TGTGCCAGTAGTATTCCCCCGGACAGAAACAGCGGCTACACCTTC. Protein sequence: CASSIPPDRNSGYTF.

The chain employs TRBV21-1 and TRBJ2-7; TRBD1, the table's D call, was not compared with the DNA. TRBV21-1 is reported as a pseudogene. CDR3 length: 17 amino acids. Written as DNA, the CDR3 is TGTGCCAGCACAGGGACAGGGAACCGGCACAGCTCCTACGAGCAGTACTTC. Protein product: CASTGTGNRHSSYEQYF.

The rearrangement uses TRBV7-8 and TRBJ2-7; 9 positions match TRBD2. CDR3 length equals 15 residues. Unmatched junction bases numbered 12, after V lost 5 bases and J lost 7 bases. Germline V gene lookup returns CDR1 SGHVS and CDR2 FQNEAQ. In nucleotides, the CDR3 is TGTGCCAGCAGCCAATTAGCGGGAGCCCCTTTGGAGCAGTACTTC. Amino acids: CASSQLAGAPLEQYF.

CDR3 nucleotides: TGTGCCAGCAGTTTAGAGCCTTTCTACGAGCAGTACTTC. Protein: CASSLEPFYEQYF. The genes are TRBV27 and TRBJ2-7; D gene ambiguous. Trimming removed 2 bases from V and 3 bases from J, with 8 bases in between. Germline values: CDR1 MNHEY, CDR2 SMNVEV (reference sequence). The CDR3 runs to 13 residues.

The CDR3 loop reads CASSGVGRSYNEQFF. CDR3 coding DNA: TGTGCCAGCAGCGGCGTCGGGCGCTCCTACAATGAGCAGTTCTTC. The chain employs TRBV11-1 and TRBJ2-1; no clear D gene. Trimming cost V 5 bases and J 0 bases, with 11 bases left between them. Germline assignment: CDR1 SGHAT and CDR2 FQDESV (reference sequence). CDR3 length: 15 amino acids.

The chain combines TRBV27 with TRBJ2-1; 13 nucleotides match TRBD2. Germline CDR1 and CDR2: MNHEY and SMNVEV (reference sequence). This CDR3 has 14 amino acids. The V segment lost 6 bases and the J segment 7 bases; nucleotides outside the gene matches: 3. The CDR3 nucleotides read TGTGCCAGCAGCGGACTAGCGGGAGTTAATGAGCAGTTCTTC. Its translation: CASSGLAGVNEQFF.

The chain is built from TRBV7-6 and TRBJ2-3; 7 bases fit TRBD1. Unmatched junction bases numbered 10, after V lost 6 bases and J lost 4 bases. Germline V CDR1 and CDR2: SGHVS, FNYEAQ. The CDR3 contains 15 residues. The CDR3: CASSSRQGVSDTQYF. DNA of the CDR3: TGTGCCAGCAGTTCCCGACAGGGAGTCTCAGATACGCAGTATTTT.

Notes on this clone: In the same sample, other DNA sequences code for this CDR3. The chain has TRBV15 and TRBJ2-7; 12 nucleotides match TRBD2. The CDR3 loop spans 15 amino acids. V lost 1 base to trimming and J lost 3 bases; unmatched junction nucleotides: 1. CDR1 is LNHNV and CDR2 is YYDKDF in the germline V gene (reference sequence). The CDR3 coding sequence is TGTGCCACCAGCAGAGGGACTAGCGGGAACTACGAGCAGTACTTC. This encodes CATSRGTSGNYEQYF. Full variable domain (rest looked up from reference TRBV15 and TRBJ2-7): DAMVIQNPRYQVTQFGKPVTLSCSQTLNHNVMYWYQQKSSQAPKLLFHYYDKDFNNEADTPDNFQSRRPNTSFCFLDIRSPGLGDTAMYLCATSRGTSGNYEQYFGPGTRLTVT.

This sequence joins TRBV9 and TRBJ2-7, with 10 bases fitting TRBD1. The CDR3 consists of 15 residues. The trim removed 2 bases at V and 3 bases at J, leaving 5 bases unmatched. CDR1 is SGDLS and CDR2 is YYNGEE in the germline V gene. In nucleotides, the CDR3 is TGTGCCAGCAGCGTGGGACAGGGGCCAATCTACGAGCAGTACTTC. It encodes CASSVGQGPIYEQYF.

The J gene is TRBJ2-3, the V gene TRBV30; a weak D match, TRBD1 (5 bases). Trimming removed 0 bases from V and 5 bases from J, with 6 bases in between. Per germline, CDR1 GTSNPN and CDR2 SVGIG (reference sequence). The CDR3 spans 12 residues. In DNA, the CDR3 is TGTGCCTGGAGTGTAGGGGTAGATACGCAGTATTTT. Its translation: CAWSVGVDTQYF.

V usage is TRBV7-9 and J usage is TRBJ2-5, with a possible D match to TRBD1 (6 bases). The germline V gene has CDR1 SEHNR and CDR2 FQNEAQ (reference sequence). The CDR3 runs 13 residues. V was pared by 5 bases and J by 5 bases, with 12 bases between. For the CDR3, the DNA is TGTGCCAGCAGCGAAGGGACACGCGAGACCCAGTACTTC. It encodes CASSEGTRETQYF.

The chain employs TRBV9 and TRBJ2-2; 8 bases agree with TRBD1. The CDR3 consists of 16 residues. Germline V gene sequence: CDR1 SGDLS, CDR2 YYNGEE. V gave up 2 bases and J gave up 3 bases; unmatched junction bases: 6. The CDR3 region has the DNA TGTGCCAGCAGCGTGGACAGGGTTGAGGACACCGGGGAGCTGTTTTTT. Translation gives CASSVDRVEDTGELFF. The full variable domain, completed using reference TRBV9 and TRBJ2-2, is DSGVTQTPKHLITATGQRVTLRCSPRSGDLSVYWYQQSLDQGLQFLIQYYNGEERAKGNILERFSAQQFPDLHSELNLSSLELGDSALYFCASSVDRVEDTGELFFGEGSRLTVL.

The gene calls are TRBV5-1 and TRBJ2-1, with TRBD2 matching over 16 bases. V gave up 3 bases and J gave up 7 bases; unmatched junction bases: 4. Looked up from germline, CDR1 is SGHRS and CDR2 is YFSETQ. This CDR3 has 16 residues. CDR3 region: CASSWGTSGRGNEQFF. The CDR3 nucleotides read TGCGCCAGCAGCTGGGGGACTAGCGGGAGGGGAAATGAGCAGTTCTTC.

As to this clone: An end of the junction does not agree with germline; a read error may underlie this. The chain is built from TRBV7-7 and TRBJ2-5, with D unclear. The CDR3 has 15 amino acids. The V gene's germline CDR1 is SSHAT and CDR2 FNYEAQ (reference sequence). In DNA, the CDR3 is TGTGCTAGCAGCTTAAGGTTGGAGCGCTGGGAGACCCAGTACTTC. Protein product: CASSLRLERWETQYF.